This TCR beta chain was found in a study of cytomegalovirus exposure and HLA in healthy donors. The V end lost 8 bases, the J end lost 0 bases, and 5 bases lay between the germline ends. Germline V CDR1 and CDR2: MNHEY, SMNVEV (reference sequence). CDR3 length: 12 residues. Use of 60 Vbeta and 13 Jbeta primers characterized the PCR. The method was immunoSEQ multiplex PCR; TCRdb's version includes in-frame clones alone and lacks a portion of them. This table holds 99,000 or so clones, approximately 82% found once. Input material: PBMCs. The V gene is TRBV27, the J gene TRBJ1-3; D unclear. The clonotype originates from a man in his forties or fifties in good health and CMV-seropositive. The CDR3 bases are TGTGCCAGCGCGAGCTCTGGAAACACCATATATTTT. Translating it yields CASASSGNTIYF.